This TCR beta chain was profiled in a study of blood T cell repertoires in COVID-19. Turning to the study itself: Material from acute and convalescent COVID-19 was sourced from the United States, Italy and Spain. The cDNA or gDNA used as material had been derived from T cells, B-cell-depleted T cells, or PBMCs.

V lost 8 bases to trimming and J lost 4 bases, with 24 bases between them. The CDR3 has 17 amino acids. In the authors' methods: Amplification of reference gene primers was used by the study to estimate nucleated cell counts. Here immunoSEQ multiplex PCR was the method, and the copy in TCRdb shows in-frame clones only, minus some. V, J and clone size are those of that table, while D and trimming were read from the DNA. The sample holds about 300,000 clones, roughly 89% seen once. Seattle participants joined during active infection and were tracked over time. This chain connects TRBV23-1 to TRBJ2-1, with TRBD1 as a possible D gene (6 bases). TRBV23-1 carries the ORF label, with uncertain function. The sample comprised peripheral blood. This receptor was identified in a woman younger than 45 with COVID-19, enrolled during active disease. Here the CDR3 DNA reads TGCGCCAGCCCCACACCAAAAGGACAGTTACCTTACAATGAGCAGTTCTTC. This sequence encodes CASPTPKGQLPYNEQFF.